The present TCR beta chain was sequenced within a study of T cells in Graves' hyperthyroidism and ophthalmopathy. As for the study in general: Peripheral blood was collected at initial diagnosis, before any treatment. Broader study findings: Stable hyperthyroidism was separated from ophthalmopathy by a model based on 13 V-J features.

V trimming: 6 bases; J trimming: 5 bases; junction bases outside the gene matches: 15. The CDR3 contains 17 residues. Germline V gene lookup returns CDR1 KGHSH and CDR2 LQKENI. Turning to this clonotype: Antigen specificity is unknown.

TCR beta CDR3 region amplification was performed from RNA transcripts. The HTBI primer set served for first-round RT-PCR of the TCR CDR3. TCRdb reprocessed the multiplex PCR reads via MiXCR and lists one record per CDR3 protein. Altogether 730,000 or so distinct CDR3 sequences are present, over 15% being singletons, with the ten largest covering over 15%. Drawn at first hyperthyroidism diagnosis, the blood sample preceded any ophthalmopathy symptoms. The chain has TRBV18 and TRBJ2-2; TRBD1 matches at 7 bases. The sequencing input was blood. The receptor's source is a woman between 50 and 59 years old with Graves' hyperthyroidism that later progressed to Graves' ophthalmopathy. In nucleotides, the CDR3 is TGTGCCAGCTCCCTCAAGAGACCGGGACAGAGGACCGGGGAGCTGTTTTTT. Translation gives CASSLKRPGQRTGELFF.